The clone carrying this TCR beta chain was seen just once. TCRdb keeps only in-frame clones here, not all; method: immunoSEQ multiplex PCR. Of tens of thousands of clones detected, 75% to 95% appear once; the ten largest clones hold under 0.9%. This sample stems from a study of T cell changes during pregnancy in multiple sclerosis. CDR3 length equals 15 residues. With V trimmed by 9 bases and J by 0 bases, 9 bases remained unmatched. The germline V gene encodes CDR1 MDHEN and CDR2 SYDVKM. The sequence was obtained from a female donor in good health, enrolled as a control in a pregnancy study. The gene calls are TRBV28 and TRBJ1-1, with 8 bases that match TRBD1. Sample: peripheral blood, taken in the third trimester of pregnancy. CDR3 in DNA: TGTGCCAGTGCCCAACCGGGACAGGTGAACACTGAAGCTTTCTTT. Encoded protein: CASAQPGQVNTEAFF. Based on the CDR3 plus reference TRBV28 and TRBJ1-1, the full variable domain is DVKVTQSSRYLVKRTGEKVFLECVQDMDHENMFWYRQDPGLGLRLIYFSYDVKMKEKGDIPEGYSVSREKKERFSLILESASTNQTSMYLCASAQPGQVNTEAFFGQGTRLTVV.